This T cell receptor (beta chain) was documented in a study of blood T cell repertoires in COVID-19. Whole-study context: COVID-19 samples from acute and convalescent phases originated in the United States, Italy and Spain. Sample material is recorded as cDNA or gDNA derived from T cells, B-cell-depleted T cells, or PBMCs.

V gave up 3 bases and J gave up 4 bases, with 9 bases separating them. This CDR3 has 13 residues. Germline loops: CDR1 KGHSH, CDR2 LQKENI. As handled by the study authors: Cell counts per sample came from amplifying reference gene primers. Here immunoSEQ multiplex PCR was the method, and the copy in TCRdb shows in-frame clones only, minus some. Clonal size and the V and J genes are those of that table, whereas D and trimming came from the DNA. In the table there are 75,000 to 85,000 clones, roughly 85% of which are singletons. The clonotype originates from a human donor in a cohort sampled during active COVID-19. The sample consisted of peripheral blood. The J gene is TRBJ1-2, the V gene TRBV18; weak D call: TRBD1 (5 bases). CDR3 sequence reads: CASSPEGIYGYTF. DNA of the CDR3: TGTGCCAGCTCACCGGAGGGGATCTATGGCTACACCTTC. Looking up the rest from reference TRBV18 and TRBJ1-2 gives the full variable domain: NAGVMQNPRHLVRRRGQEARLRCSPMKGHSHVYWYRQLPEEGLKFMVYLQKENIIDESGMPKERFSAEFPKEGPSILRIQQVVRGDSAAYFCASSPEGIYGYTFGSGTRLTVV.